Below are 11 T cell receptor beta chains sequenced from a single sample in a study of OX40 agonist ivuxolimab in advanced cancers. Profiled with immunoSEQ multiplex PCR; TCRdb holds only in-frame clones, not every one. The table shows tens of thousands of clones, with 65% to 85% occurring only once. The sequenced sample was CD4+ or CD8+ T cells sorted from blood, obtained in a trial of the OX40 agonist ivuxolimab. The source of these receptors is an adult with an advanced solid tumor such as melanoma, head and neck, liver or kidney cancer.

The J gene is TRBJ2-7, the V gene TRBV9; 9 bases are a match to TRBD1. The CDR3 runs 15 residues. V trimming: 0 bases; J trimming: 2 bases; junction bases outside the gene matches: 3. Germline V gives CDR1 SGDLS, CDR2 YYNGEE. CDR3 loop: CASSVGTGDTYEQYF. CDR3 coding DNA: TGTGCCAGCAGCGTAGGGACAGGGGATACCTACGAGCAGTACTTC. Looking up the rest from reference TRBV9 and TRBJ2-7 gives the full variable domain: DSGVTQTPKHLITATGQRVTLRCSPRSGDLSVYWYQQSLDQGLQFLIQYYNGEERAKGNILERFSAQQFPDLHSELNLSSLELGDSALYFCASSVGTGDTYEQYFGPGTRLTVT.

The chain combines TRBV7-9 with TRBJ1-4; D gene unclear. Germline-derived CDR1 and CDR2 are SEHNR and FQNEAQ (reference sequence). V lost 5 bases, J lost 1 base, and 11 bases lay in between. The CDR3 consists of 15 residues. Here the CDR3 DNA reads TGTGCCAGCAGCCTCGGCCGGGTAACTAATGAAAAACTGTTTTTT. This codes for CASSLGRVTNEKLFF.

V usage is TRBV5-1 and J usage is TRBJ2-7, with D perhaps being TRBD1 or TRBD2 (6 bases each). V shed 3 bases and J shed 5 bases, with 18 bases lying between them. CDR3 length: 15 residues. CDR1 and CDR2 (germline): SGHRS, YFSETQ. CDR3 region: CASSSGDRGPDEQYF. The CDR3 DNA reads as TGCGCCAGCAGCTCTGGAGACCGGGGGCCTGACGAGCAGTACTTC.

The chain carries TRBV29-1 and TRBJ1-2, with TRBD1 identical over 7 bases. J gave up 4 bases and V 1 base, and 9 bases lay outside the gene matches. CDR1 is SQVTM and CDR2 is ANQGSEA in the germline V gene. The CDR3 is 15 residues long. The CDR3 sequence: CSVEVTGPISYGYTF. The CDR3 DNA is TGCAGCGTTGAAGTGACAGGGCCTATCTCCTATGGCTACACCTTC.

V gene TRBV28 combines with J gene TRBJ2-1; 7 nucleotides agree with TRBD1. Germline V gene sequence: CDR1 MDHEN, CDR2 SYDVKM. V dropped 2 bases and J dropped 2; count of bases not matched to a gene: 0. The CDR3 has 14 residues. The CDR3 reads CASSLGTAYNEQFF. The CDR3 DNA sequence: TGTGCCAGCAGTTTAGGGACAGCCTACAATGAGCAGTTCTTC. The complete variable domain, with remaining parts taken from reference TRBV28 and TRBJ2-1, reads DVKVTQSSRYLVKRTGEKVFLECVQDMDHENMFWYRQDPGLGLRLIYFSYDVKMKEKGDIPEGYSVSREKKERFSLILESASTNQTSMYLCASSLGTAYNEQFFGPGTRLTVL.

CDR3 residues: CASSGGLAEISTDTQYF. In DNA, the CDR3 is TGTGCCAGCAGTGGGGGACTAGCTGAGATCAGCACAGATACGCAGTATTTT. The J gene is TRBJ2-3, the V gene TRBV6-1, with 9 bases lining up with TRBD2. J lost 0 bases, V lost 4 bases, and 8 bases had no gene match. The germline V gene has CDR1 MNHNS and CDR2 SASEGT. The length of the CDR3 is 17 residues.

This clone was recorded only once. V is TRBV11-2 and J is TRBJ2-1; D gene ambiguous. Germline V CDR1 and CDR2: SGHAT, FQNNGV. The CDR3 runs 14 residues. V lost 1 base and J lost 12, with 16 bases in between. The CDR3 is CASSLGPRLPGQFF. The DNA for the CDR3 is TGTGCCAGCAGCTTAGGACCGCGGCTTCCTGGGCAGTTCTTC.

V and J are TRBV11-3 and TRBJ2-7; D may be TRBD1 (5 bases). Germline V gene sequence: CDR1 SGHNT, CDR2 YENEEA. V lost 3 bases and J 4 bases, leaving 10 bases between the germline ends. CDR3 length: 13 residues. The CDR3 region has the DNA TGTGCCAGCAGCTTGTTGGCAGGGTACGAGCAGTACTTC. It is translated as CASSLLAGYEQYF.

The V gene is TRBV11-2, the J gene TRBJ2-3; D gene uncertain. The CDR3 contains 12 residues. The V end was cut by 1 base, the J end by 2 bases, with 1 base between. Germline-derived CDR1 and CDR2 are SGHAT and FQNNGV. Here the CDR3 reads CASSLVTDTQYF. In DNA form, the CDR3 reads TGTGCCAGCAGCTTAGTCACAGATACGCAGTATTTT.

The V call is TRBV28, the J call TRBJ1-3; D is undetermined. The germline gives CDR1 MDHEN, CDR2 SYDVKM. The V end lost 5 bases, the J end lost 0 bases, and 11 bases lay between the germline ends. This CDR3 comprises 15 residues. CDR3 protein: CASSPLRNSGNTIYF. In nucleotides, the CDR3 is TGTGCCAGCAGTCCCCTCCGGAACTCTGGAAACACCATATATTTT.

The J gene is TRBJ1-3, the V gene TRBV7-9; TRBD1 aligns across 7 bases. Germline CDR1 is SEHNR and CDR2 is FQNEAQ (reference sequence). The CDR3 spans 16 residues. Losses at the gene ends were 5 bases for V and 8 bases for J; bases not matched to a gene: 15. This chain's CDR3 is CASSLRLGQRQDTIYF. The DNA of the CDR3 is TGTGCCAGCAGCCTGAGACTGGGACAGCGGCAGGACACCATATATTTT.